These 28 T cell receptor beta chains originate from one sample sequenced in a study of T cell changes during pregnancy in multiple sclerosis. TCRdb's copy holds only in-frame clones and misses some; the assay was immunoSEQ multiplex PCR. The sample lists tens of thousands of clones; 90% to 95% were seen once. The sample here was CD4+ T cells from peripheral blood mononuclear cells, taken after pregnancy. The receptors were gathered from a female donor with multiple sclerosis, enrolled in a pregnancy study.

This chain joins TRBV5-4 and TRBJ2-1; TRBD2 is a possible D gene (7 bases). With 0 bases removed from V and 6 bases from J, the gap between germline ends came to 22 bases. Looked up from germline, CDR1 is SGHNT and CDR2 is YYREEE (reference sequence). The CDR3 is made up of 18 amino acids. CDR3 coding DNA: TGTGCCAGCAGCTTGGGGTTAAAGACAGGCCGGGGGGTCAATGAGCAGTTCTTC. This codes for CASSLGLKTGRGVNEQFF.

This clone was detected once. The rearrangement links TRBV7-3 to TRBJ2-1; a weak D match, TRBD2 (7 bases). Germline V gene data show CDR1 as SGHTA and CDR2 as FQGTGA. The V and J ends lost 0 bases and 7 bases respectively, with 16 bases between them. The CDR3 runs to 16 residues. DNA of the CDR3: TGTGCCAGCAGCTTAACGCCTAGGGGGGGTCGGAATGAGCAGTTCTTC. Amino acid sequence: CASSLTPRGGRNEQFF.

The V call is TRBV7-9, the J call TRBJ2-2, with D unclear. V lost 5 bases and J 3 bases, leaving 10 bases between the germline ends. CDR1 and CDR2 from the germline V gene are SEHNR and FQNEAQ (reference sequence). CDR3 length equals 14 residues. CDR3 in DNA: TGTGCCAGCAGCCCTGACTTGCACACCGGGGAGCTGTTTTTT. This codes for CASSPDLHTGELFF.

V is TRBV14 and J is TRBJ1-1; D unresolved. Germline CDR1 and CDR2: SGHDN and FVKESK. V was shortened by 1 base and J by 6 bases, with 6 bases between the two germline ends. This CDR3 region has 12 residues. In nucleotides, the CDR3 is TGTGCCAGCAGCCAAGGGAGGCCTGAAGCTTTCTTT. It encodes CASSQGRPEAFF.

The gene calls are TRBV28 and TRBJ2-7; weak D call: TRBD2 (6 bases). Trimming shortened V by 8 bases and J by 4 bases, and 18 bases separated the two germline ends. This CDR3 spans 14 amino acids. Germline lookup yields CDR1 MDHEN and CDR2 SYDVKM. CDR3 coding DNA: TGTGCCAGCGGCGGTACGGAGGGTGTATACGAGCAGTACTTC. This codes for CASGGTEGVYEQYF.

The chain uses TRBV30 and TRBJ1-5, with TRBD1 identical over 10 bases. V lost 1 base and J lost 7; bases outside the gene matches: 10. The germline CDR1 and CDR2 sequences are GTSNPN and SVGIG (reference sequence). CDR3 length: 16 amino acids. The CDR3, as DNA: TGTGCCTGGAGTGCGTCGGGACAGGGGAACGGCCAGCCCCAGCATTTT. Encoded protein: CAWSASGQGNGQPQHF.

The chain combines TRBV7-8 with TRBJ1-4; 9 bases fit TRBD1. This CDR3 is built from 15 residues. The ends lost 7 bases at V and 6 bases at J; junction bases unmatched: 9. Germline V CDR1 and CDR2: SGHVS, FQNEAQ. CDR3 nucleotide sequence: TGTGCCAGCACCCCGAGGGGGACAGGGCATGAAAAACTGTTTTTT. Protein product: CASTPRGTGHEKLFF.

The chain uses TRBV5-4 and TRBJ2-3; 8 nucleotides agree with TRBD1. Germline CDR1 is SGHNT and CDR2 is YYREEE (reference sequence). This CDR3 spans 16 amino acids. Germline trimming cut 4 bases from V and 1 base from J; bases unmatched to any gene: 8. The CDR3 sequence is CASSRYQGAGTDTQYF. The DNA for the CDR3 is TGTGCCAGCAGCCGCTATCAGGGGGCTGGCACAGATACGCAGTATTTT.

The chain has TRBV4-1 and TRBJ2-7, with 8 nucleotides matching TRBD1. V lost 5 bases, J lost 2 bases, and 8 bases stayed unmatched. CDR3 length: 15 amino acids. Germline CDR1 MGHRA, CDR2 YSYEKL. In nucleotides, the CDR3 is TGCGCCAGCAGCACTCCGGGACAGGCTACCTACGAGCAGTACTTC. It codes for CASSTPGQATYEQYF.

The gene calls are TRBV11-3 and TRBJ2-2; the D gene is possibly TRBD1 (5 bases). Deletions cut 0 bases from V and 1 base from J, with 15 bases between. The CDR3 is made up of 18 amino acids. The germline CDR1 and CDR2 sequences are SGHNT and YENEEA. The CDR3 loop reads CASSLEATRQGNTGELFF. The CDR3 DNA reads TGTGCCAGCAGCTTAGAAGCGACACGGCAGGGGAACACCGGGGAGCTGTTTTTT.

V gene TRBV2 combines with J gene TRBJ1-6; D uncertain. This CDR3 is built from 16 residues. CDR1 is SNHLY and CDR2 is FYNNEI in the germline V gene. V was trimmed by 5 bases and J by 0 bases, leaving 11 bases between them. The CDR3 DNA reads as TGTGCCAGCAGTTCCCTTCCGAGCTCCTATAATTCACCCCTCCACTTT. It codes for CASSSLPSSYNSPLHF. The full variable domain, completed using reference TRBV2 and TRBJ1-6, is EPEVTQTPSHQVTQMGQEVILRCVPISNHLYFYWYRQILGQKVEFLVSFYNNEISEKSEIFDDQFSVERPDGSNFTLKIRSTKLEDSAMYFCASSSLPSSYNSPLHFGNGTRLTVT.

This clone was seen only a few times. The chain employs TRBV29-1 and TRBJ1-1, with TRBD1 matching over 9 bases. V lost 0 bases, J lost 2 bases, and 4 bases stayed unmatched. The CDR3 loop spans 15 amino acids. CDR1 is SQVTM, CDR2 ANQGSEA, per germline. CDR3 nucleotide sequence: TGCAGCGTTGAAGATCCGGGACAGGGCAACACTGAAGCTTTCTTT. It translates to CSVEDPGQGNTEAFF.

This chain uses TRBV19 with TRBJ1-2, with TRBD1 as a possible D gene (6 bases). The CDR3 spans 14 residues. Between the trimmed V and J ends, which lost 3 bases and 10 bases, there was a span of 18 bases. Germline lookup yields CDR1 LNHDA and CDR2 SQIVND (reference sequence). CDR3 sequence reads: CASSIPPGGGAYTF. CDR3 nucleotide sequence: TGTGCCAGTAGTATCCCCCCCGGCGGGGGGGCCTACACCTTC.

The chain is built from TRBV6-6 and TRBJ2-5; D is unclear. Germline V gives CDR1 MNHNY, CDR2 SVGAGI (reference sequence). V was trimmed by 6 bases and J by 3 bases, leaving 5 bases between them. The CDR3 covers 11 residues. The CDR3 nucleotides are TGTGCCAGCAGCAACAAAGAGACCCAGTACTTC. Translated: CASSNKETQYF.

This chain joins TRBV5-5 and TRBJ2-5, with 12 bases lining up with TRBD2. CDR3 length: 16 amino acids. Trimming at V came to 4 bases and at J to 5 bases, leaving 9 bases not matched to a gene. Germline CDR1 reads SGHKS; CDR2 reads YYEKEE (reference sequence). The CDR3 loop is CASSPNLAGGPETQYF. CDR3 in DNA: TGTGCCAGCAGCCCCAACCTAGCGGGGGGGCCCGAGACCCAGTACTTC.

This clone showed up just once. The V and J genes are TRBV18 and TRBJ1-5, with TRBD1 matching 8 bases. Germline values: CDR1 KGHSH, CDR2 LQKENI. V lost 9 bases to trimming and J lost 0 bases; unmatched junction nucleotides: 13. The CDR3 covers 17 residues. CDR3 sequence: CASLSTGEFYSNQPQHF. The CDR3 DNA sequence: TGTGCCAGTTTGTCGACAGGGGAGTTCTATAGCAATCAGCCCCAGCATTTT.

This clone was counted only a few times. V and J are TRBV6-5 and TRBJ1-2; 8 nucleotides agree with TRBD1. The V and J ends lost 5 bases and 5 bases, in that order; junction bases with no gene match: 10. The CDR3 runs to 15 residues. Germline V gives CDR1 MNHEY, CDR2 SVGAGI. Here the CDR3 DNA reads TGTGCCAGCAGTCCACAGGGGGGAGCGGATTATGGCTACACCTTC. This translates into CASSPQGGADYGYTF.

The V and J genes are TRBV19 and TRBJ1-5, with 10 bases fitting TRBD1. The J segment lost 6 bases and the V segment lost 2 bases, leaving 4 bases of the junction unmatched. The CDR3 has 15 amino acids. Per germline, CDR1 LNHDA and CDR2 SQIVND (reference sequence). The CDR3 nucleotides read TGTGCCAGTAGTATAATGCGGACAGGGGGTCAGCCCCAGCATTTT. It codes for CASSIMRTGGQPQHF.

The chain employs TRBV6-1 and TRBJ1-1; D is uncertain. This CDR3 comprises 11 residues. Germline V gene sequence: CDR1 MNHNS, CDR2 SASEGT. V was pared by 3 bases and J by 9 bases, with 8 bases between. In DNA, the CDR3 is TGTGCCAGCAGTGAGAGGAAGAAAGCTTTCTTT. It codes for CASSERKKAFF.

The chain employs TRBV9 and TRBJ2-7, with TRBD1 identical over 7 bases. The CDR3 consists of 13 residues. J gave up 6 bases and V 1 base, and 4 bases lay outside the gene matches. Germline loops: CDR1 SGDLS, CDR2 YYNGEE. CDR3 loop: CASSVQTGLEQYF. DNA for the CDR3: TGTGCCAGCAGCGTACAGACAGGGCTCGAGCAGTACTTC.

The chain carries TRBV6-5 and TRBJ1-1; TRBD1 might be the D (6 bases). V dropped 4 bases and J dropped 1 base, with 13 bases sitting between them. The germline gives CDR1 MNHEY, CDR2 SVGAGI. CDR3 size: 15 residues. The CDR3 reads CASSSTGQSNTEAFF. In DNA, the CDR3 is TGTGCCAGCAGTTCCACCGGACAGTCGAACACTGAAGCTTTCTTT.

This sequence joins TRBV6-5 and TRBJ1-1; a weak D match, TRBD1 (5 bases). The germline V gene encodes CDR1 MNHEY and CDR2 SVGAGI. CDR3 length: 13 residues. The V end lost 5 bases, the J end lost 5 bases, and 12 bases lay between the germline ends. The CDR3 sequence is CASSMTEDTEAFF. DNA for the CDR3: TGTGCCAGCAGTATGACAGAGGATACTGAAGCTTTCTTT.

The chain couples TRBV7-3 to TRBJ1-2; the D is unclear. V was shortened by 5 bases and J by 2 bases, with 9 bases between the two germline ends. The CDR3 spans 13 residues. Germline V lookup: CDR1 SGHTA, CDR2 FQGTGA. The CDR3 bases are TGTGCCAGCAGCCCCGACATAAACTATGGCTACACCTTC. It translates to CASSPDINYGYTF. Full variable domain (outside the CDR3, taken from reference TRBV7-3 and TRBJ1-2): GAGVSQTPSNKVTEKGKYVELRCDPISGHTALYWYRQSLGQGPEFLIYFQGTGAADDSGLPNDRFFAVRPEGSVSTLKIQRTERGDSAVYLCASSPDINYGYTFGSGTRLTVV.

The CDR3 reads CASSQGQTPTNEKLFF. The CDR3 DNA sequence: TGTGCCAGCAGCCAGGGACAGACCCCAACTAATGAAAAACTGTTTTTT. The rearrangement links TRBV7-9 to TRBJ1-4, with TRBD1 matching over 7 bases. The V gene end was trimmed by 5 bases and the J gene end by 0 bases; junction bases not matched to a gene: 6. This CDR3 is built from 16 residues. The germline V gene has CDR1 SEHNR and CDR2 FQNEAQ (reference sequence).

The V and J genes are TRBV2 and TRBJ1-2, with D possibly TRBD1 on 6 matching bases. V was pared by 8 bases and J by 4 bases, with 11 bases between. CDR3 length: 12 residues. Germline values: CDR1 SNHLY, CDR2 FYNNEI. The CDR3 here is CASQQGSYGYTF. The CDR3 DNA sequence: TGTGCCAGCCAGCAGGGGAGCTATGGCTACACCTTC.

This sequence joins TRBV7-8 and TRBJ2-7; no clear D gene. Between the trimmed V and J ends, which lost 0 bases and 0 bases, there was a span of 3 bases. The CDR3 runs to 13 residues. Germline CDR1 SGHVS, CDR2 FQNEAQ. As DNA, the CDR3 is TGTGCCAGCAGCTTAGCTCTCTCCTACGAGCAGTACTTC. This codes for CASSLALSYEQYF. Looking up the rest from reference TRBV7-8 and TRBJ2-7 gives the full variable domain: GAGVSQSPRYKVAKRGQDVALRCDPISGHVSLFWYQQALGQGPEFLTYFQNEAQLDKSGLPSDRFFAERPEGSVSTLKIQRTQQEDSAVYLCASSLALSYEQYFGPGTRLTVT.

The gene calls are TRBV7-8 and TRBJ2-5; 8 nucleotides agree with TRBD1. Germline trimming cut 6 bases from V and 1 base from J; bases unmatched to any gene: 1. CDR1 is SGHVS and CDR2 is FQNEAQ in the germline V gene. This CDR3 region has 13 residues. The CDR3 DNA reads as TGTGCCAGCAGGGACAGGGCCCAAGAGACCCAGTACTTC. Protein sequence: CASRDRAQETQYF.

J is TRBJ2-3 and V is TRBV4-3; D may be TRBD1 (5 bases). Germline V gives CDR1 LGHNA, CDR2 YSLEER. The CDR3 runs 13 residues. The V and J ends lost 1 base and 4 bases respectively, with 6 bases between them. Here the CDR3 reads CASSQGGPDTQYF. DNA of the CDR3: TGCGCCAGCAGCCAAGGGGGCCCAGATACGCAGTATTTT.